This T cell receptor beta chain was obtained from a study of human T cells and chemical hapten exposure. Study summary: Diphenylcyclopropenone was applied weekly to patients' scalps across the approximately 24-week study. Patch testing was performed with 0.01% DPC on the upper back, with reading at 6 days.

This clonotype was counted ten times or more. As the library was built, unique molecular identifiers were attached to individual cDNA molecules. TCRdb ran MiXCR on the RACE reads and lists one entry per CDR3 protein. This repertoire shows 250,000 to 300,000 distinct CDR3 sequences, just under 8% found once; its top ten account for less than 1.5%. The CDR3 has 14 amino acids. The germline V gene has CDR1 SEHNR and CDR2 FQNEAQ (reference sequence). Trimming left V 0 bases short and J 8 bases short, with 10 bases between. Time point here: pre-sensitization, week 0. Described treatment: therapeutic diphenylcyclopropenone sensitization with weekly scalp DPC. Total RNA was isolated from unfractionated whole blood.

The sequencing used whole blood, collected in connection with sensitization to the hapten diphenylcyclopropenone (DPC). The chain has TRBV7-9 and TRBJ1-4, with D possibly TRBD1 on 6 matching bases. This sequence originates from a man aged 18 to 35 with alopecia areata. Some clones in this sample may be carry-over from other donors' samples. CDR3 DNA sequence: TGTGCCAGCAGCTTAGCCCGGGGGCGAGAAAAACTGTTTTTT. Protein product: CASSLARGREKLFF.